This TCR beta chain is from a study of T cells in Graves' hyperthyroidism and ophthalmopathy. Study-wide points: Ophthalmopathy cases were set apart from stable hyperthyroidism by a 13 V-J model.

TCR beta CDR3 regions were amplified from RNA transcripts. HTBI primers were the set used in a first-round RT-PCR of the TCR CDR3. One entry per CDR3 protein, called by TCRdb with MiXCR from the multiplex PCR reads. The data contain roughly 740,000 distinct CDR3 sequences, approximately 16% of them singletons. The sample holds many counts of this clonotype. Its antigen is still unknown. Germline V gene data show CDR1 as MDHEN and CDR2 as SYDVKM. The CDR3 runs 14 residues. Trimming took 8 bases from V and 0 from J; bases not matched to a gene: 6. V is TRBV28 and J is TRBJ2-7, with TRBD2 identical over 8 bases. The sequencing input was blood. The sequence was collected from a man aged 18 to 29 with Graves' hyperthyroidism. As DNA, the CDR3 is TGTGCCAGCGGGCTAGCGGGTACCTCCTACGAGCAGTACTTC. Translating it yields CASGLAGTSYEQYF.